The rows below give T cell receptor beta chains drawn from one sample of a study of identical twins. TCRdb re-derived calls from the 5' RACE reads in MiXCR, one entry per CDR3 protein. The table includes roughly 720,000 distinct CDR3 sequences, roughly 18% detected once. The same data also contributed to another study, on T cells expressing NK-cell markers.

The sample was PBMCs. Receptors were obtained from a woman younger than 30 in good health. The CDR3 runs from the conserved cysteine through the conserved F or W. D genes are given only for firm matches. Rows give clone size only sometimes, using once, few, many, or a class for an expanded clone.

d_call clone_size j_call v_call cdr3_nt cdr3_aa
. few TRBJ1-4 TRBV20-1 TGCAGTGCTAGAGGTGGTCCGAATGGTGAAAAACTGTTTTTT CSARGGPNGEKLFF
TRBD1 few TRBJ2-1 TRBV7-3 TGTGCCAGCAGCTCCTTACCCGGGGAGACAGGGGGCCTATACAATGAGCAGTTCTTC CASSSLPGETGGLYNEQFF
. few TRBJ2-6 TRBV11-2 TGTGCCAGCAGCTTTCTGCCAGGGGCCAACGTCCTGACTTTC CASSFLPGANVLTF
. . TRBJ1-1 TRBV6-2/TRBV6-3 TGTGCCAGCAGTTGGGTGCCAGGGGCGAACACTGAAGCTTTCTTT CASSWVPGANTEAFF
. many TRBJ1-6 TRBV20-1 TGCAGTGCCCACCCGGACCCTCGAAAGGAGGGTTATAATTCACCCCTCCACTTT CSAHPDPRKEGYNSPLHF
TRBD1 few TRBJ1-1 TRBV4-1 TGCGCCAGCAGCCACCCCTGGACAGGGGGCGGTGAAGCTTTCTTT CASSHPWTGGGEAFF
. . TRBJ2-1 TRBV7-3 TGTGCCAGCAGCTTAACCCTTGGACCGCAGTTCTTC CASSLTLGPQFF
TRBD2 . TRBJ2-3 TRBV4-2 TGTGCCAGCAGCCAAGCCCAGCGGGGGGGGAGTACAGATACGCAGTATTTT CASSQAQRGGSTDTQYF
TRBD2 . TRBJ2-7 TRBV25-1 TGTGCCAGCAGTGCACCCGGGACTAGCGGGAGGATGCCCTACGAGCAGTACTTC CASSAPGTSGRMPYEQYF
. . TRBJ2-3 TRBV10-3 TGTGCCACCCAGGACAGCTCAGATACGCAGTATTTT CATQDSSDTQYF
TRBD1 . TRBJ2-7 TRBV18 TGTGCCAGCTCTCCACAGGGGAAGCACGAGCAGTACTTC CASSPQGKHEQYF
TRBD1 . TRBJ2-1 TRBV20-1 TGCAGTGCTAGGGTAGGACAGGGGGCGAAATACAATGACCAGTTCTTC CSARVGQGAKYNDQFF
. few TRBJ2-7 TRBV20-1 TGCAGTGCTAGAGATGAGCCAAGGGGGATTTTCGACGAGCAGTACTTC CSARDEPRGIFDEQYF
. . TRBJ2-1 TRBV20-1 TGCAGCGCGTTCCCAAATGAGCAGTTCTTC CSAFPNEQFF
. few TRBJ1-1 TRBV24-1 TGTGCCACCAGTGATCGGGCAGGGGAAGCTTTCTTT CATSDRAGEAFF
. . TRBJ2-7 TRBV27 TGTGCCAGCAGTTCCCGGGTCTCATCCTACGAGCAGTACTTC CASSSRVSSYEQYF
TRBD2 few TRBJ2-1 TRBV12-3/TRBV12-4 TGTGCCAGCCGGGTGTCTAGCGGTCCTAATGAGCAGTTCTTC CASRVSSGPNEQFF
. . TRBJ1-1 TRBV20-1 TGCAGTGCTAGCTCCCCCCAGGGGACGAACACTGAAGCTTTCTTT CSASSPQGTNTEAFF
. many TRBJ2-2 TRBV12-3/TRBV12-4 TGTGCCAGCAGTCCCGTGAACACCGGGGAGCTGTTTTTT CASSPVNTGELFF
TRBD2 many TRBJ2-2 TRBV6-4 TGTGCCAGCAGTGCGGGGGGGAACACCGGGGAGCTGTTTTTT CASSAGGNTGELFF
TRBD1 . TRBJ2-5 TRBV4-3 TGCGCCAGCAGCCAAGAAGTACAGGGGGCTCTAAAGACCCAGTACTTC CASSQEVQGALKTQYF
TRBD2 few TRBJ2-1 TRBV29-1 TGCAGCGTTCAAGACGGGAGGGCCATGGAGCAGTTCTTC CSVQDGRAMEQFF
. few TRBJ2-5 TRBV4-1 TGCGCCAGCAGCCAAGAGGTGGGGGAAGGTGAGACCCAGTACTTC CASSQEVGEGETQYF
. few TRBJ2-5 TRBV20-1 TGCAGTGCTAGTGCAGTGGATTCTGCCCAGTACTTC CSASAVDSAQYF
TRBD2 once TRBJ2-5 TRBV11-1 TGTGCCAGCAGCCGGCGTCGGACCGGGACTATCCCTGACGGGACCCAGTACTTC CASSRRRTGTIPDGTQYF
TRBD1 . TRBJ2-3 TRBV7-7 TGTGCCAGCAGCGCCCACAGGGGGAGTGATACGCAGTATTTT CASSAHRGSDTQYF
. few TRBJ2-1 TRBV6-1 TGTGCCAGCAGTGAGCGAGGCCCCGAGTTCTTC CASSERGPEFF
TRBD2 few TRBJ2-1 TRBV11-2 TGTGCCAGCAGCTCGAAGCGGGGGTCCTACAATGAGCAGTTCTTC CASSSKRGSYNEQFF
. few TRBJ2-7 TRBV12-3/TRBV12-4 TGTGCCAGCACGACCGCCCGCTACGAGCAGTACTTC CASTTARYEQYF
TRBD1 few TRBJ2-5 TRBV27 TGTGCCAGCAGTACACAGGGGAACCAAGAGACCCAGTACTTC CASSTQGNQETQYF
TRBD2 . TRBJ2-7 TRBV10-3 TGTGCCATCAGTGGGGGGACTAGCGGGACCTTCGAGCAGTACTTC CAISGGTSGTFEQYF
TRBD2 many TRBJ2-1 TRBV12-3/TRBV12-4 TGTGCCAGCAGTTCTAGCGGGAGGGAGCAGTTCTTC CASSSSGREQFF
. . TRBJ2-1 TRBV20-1 TGCAGTGCTAGATCGAGGGCCTACAATGAGCAGTTCTTC CSARSRAYNEQFF
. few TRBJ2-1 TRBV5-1 TGCGCCAGCAGCTTGGCCTGGACGGATGAGCAGTTCTTC CASSLAWTDEQFF
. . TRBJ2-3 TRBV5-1 TGCGCCAGCAGCCCTATTCTAAGTAGGCCCACAGATACGCAGTATTTT CASSPILSRPTDTQYF
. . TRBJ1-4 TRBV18 TGTGCCAGCTCACCAACAGTTCCTAATGAAAAACTGTTTTTT CASSPTVPNEKLFF
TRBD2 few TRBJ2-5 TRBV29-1 TGCAGCGCCTCCTTAGTAGCGGGAGTGGAGACCCAGTACTTC CSASLVAGVETQYF
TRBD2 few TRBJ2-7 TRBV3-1 TGTGCCAGCAGCCTCAGGTCGGGACTAGCGAACGAGCAGTACTTC CASSLRSGLANEQYF
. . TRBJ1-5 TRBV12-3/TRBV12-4 TGTGCCAGCAGTTCATCAGGGCGTAGATATCAGCCCCAGCATTTT CASSSSGRRYQPQHF
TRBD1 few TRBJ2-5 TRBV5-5 TGTGCCAGCAACACAGGGGAACGAGAGACCCAGTACTTC CASNTGERETQYF
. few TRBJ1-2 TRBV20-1 TGCAGTGCTGCCCGACTGGGGCGCGAGGGCTACACCTTC CSAARLGREGYTF
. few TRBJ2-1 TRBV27 TGTGCCAGCAGTTTTCTCCTAGGACTAGGGGGCAATGAGCAGTTCTTC CASSFLLGLGGNEQFF